What follows are 8 T cell receptor beta chains derived from one specimen sequenced in a study of T cells expressing NK-cell markers. TCRdb derives one entry per CDR3 protein from the 5' RACE reads, leaving out DNA. The sample data list 200,000 to 300,000 distinct CDR3 sequences. The specimen sequenced was blood T cells: a sorted CD56 or NKG2C T cell subset, CD4+ or CD8+ T cells, or bulk PBMC T cells (not recorded which). These receptors came from a man aged 18-30 years in good health.

The V gene is TRBV10-2, the J gene TRBJ2-3; the TRBD2 assignment by TCRdb is unverifiable without DNA. The CDR3 length is 15 residues. Per germline, CDR1 WSHSY and CDR2 SAAADI. This chain's CDR3 is CASSDRAGSTDTQYF.

The V and J genes are TRBV6-1 and TRBJ1-4; TCRdb calls TRBD1, which cannot be checked without DNA. Per the germline V gene, CDR1 is MNHNS and CDR2 is SASEGT. The CDR3 is 16 amino acids. The CDR3 region is CASRESRTLTNEKLFF.

The chain employs TRBV24-1 and TRBJ2-1; the TCRdb D gene call, TRBD1, has no DNA to confirm it. Germline V gives CDR1 KGHDR, CDR2 SFDVKD. The CDR3 extends over 17 amino acids. CDR3: CATSDTKDRVGNNEQFF.

V gene TRBV20-1 combines with J gene TRBJ2-3; TCRdb reports TRBD2, a call that lacks DNA to check it against. Germline V gene data show CDR1 as DFQATT and CDR2 as SNEGSKA (reference sequence). The CDR3 loop spans 13 amino acids. The CDR3 spells CSASRRVPDTQYF.

The CDR3 loop reads CASSLSGVGVGEQFF. The chain links TRBV7-6 to TRBJ2-1; there is no DNA to check the TCRdb D call of TRBD2. CDR1 SGHVS and CDR2 FNYEAQ come from the germline V gene. CDR3 length: 15 amino acids.

The CDR3 protein is CSARDGTDYVEQFF. The chain recombines TRBV20-1 with TRBJ2-1; TCRdb's assignment of TRBD2 cannot be checked, as there is no DNA. This CDR3 has 14 residues. In germline, CDR1 is DFQATT, CDR2 SNEGSKA (reference sequence).

The chain uses TRBV6-5 and TRBJ2-1; TCRdb proposes TRBD1, but this gene call is untestable without DNA. The CDR3 length is 15 residues. Germline CDR1 and CDR2: MNHEY and SVGAGI. CDR3 sequence reads: CASSYGQGAFNEQFF.

The chain recombines TRBV29-1 with TRBJ2-1; TCRdb's D call, TRBD2, is unchecked because there is no DNA. The CDR3 length is 15 residues. CDR1 is SQVTM and CDR2 is ANQGSEA in the germline V gene. This chain's CDR3 is CSVDWGTTIYNEQFF.